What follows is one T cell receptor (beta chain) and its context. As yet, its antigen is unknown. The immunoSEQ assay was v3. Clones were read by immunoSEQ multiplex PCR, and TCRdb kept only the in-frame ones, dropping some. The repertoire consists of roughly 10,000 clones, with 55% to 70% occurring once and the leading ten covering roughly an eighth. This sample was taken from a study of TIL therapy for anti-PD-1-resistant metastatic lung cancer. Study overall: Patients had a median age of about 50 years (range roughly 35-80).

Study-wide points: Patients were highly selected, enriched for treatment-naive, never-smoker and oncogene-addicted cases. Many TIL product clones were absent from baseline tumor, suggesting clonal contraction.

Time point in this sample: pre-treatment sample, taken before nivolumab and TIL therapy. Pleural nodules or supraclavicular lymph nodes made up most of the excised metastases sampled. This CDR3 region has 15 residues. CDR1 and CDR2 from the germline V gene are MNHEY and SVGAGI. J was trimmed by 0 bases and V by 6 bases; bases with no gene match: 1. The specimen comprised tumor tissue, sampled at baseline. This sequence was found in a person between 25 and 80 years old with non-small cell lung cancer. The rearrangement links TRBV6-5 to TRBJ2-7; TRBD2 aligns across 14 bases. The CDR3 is CASRGLAGDSYEQYF. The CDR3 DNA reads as TGTGCCAGCAGGGGACTAGCGGGGGACTCCTACGAGCAGTACTTC.